Shown below are 16 T cell receptor beta chains from a single sample sequenced in a study of cytotoxic CD8 clonotypes in ibrutinib-treated CLL. TCRdb's copy holds only in-frame clones and misses some; the assay was immunoSEQ multiplex PCR. The table lists approximately 130,000 clones, around four fifths of them singletons, with roughly 3.3% in the top ten. The sample consisted of PBMCs, taken after 24 months of ibrutinib treatment. The origin of the receptors is a human donor with chronic lymphocytic leukemia.

The rearrangement uses TRBV7-2 and TRBJ2-1; weak D call: TRBD1 (5 bases). V was pared by 1 base and J by 7 bases, with 14 bases between. CDR3 length equals 15 residues. Germline V lookup: CDR1 SGHTA, CDR2 FQGNSA. CDR3 residues: CASSLGGRGINEQFF. DNA of the CDR3: TGTGCCAGCAGCTTAGGAGGTAGGGGAATAAATGAGCAGTTCTTC.

J is TRBJ2-1 and V is TRBV6-6; D might be TRBD2 (7 bases). Deletions cut 7 bases from V and 6 bases from J, with 22 bases between. CDR1 is MNHNY and CDR2 is SVGAGI in the germline V gene (reference sequence). This CDR3 is built from 16 residues. CDR3 coding DNA: TGTGCCAGCACCAATAACTGGGGGGGCGACAGCAATGAGCAGTTCTTC. Its protein is CASTNNWGGDSNEQFF.

The chain recombines TRBV30 with TRBJ2-3; 7 nucleotides align to TRBD2. Germline assignment: CDR1 GTSNPN and CDR2 SVGIG (reference sequence). The CDR3 has 15 amino acids. With V trimmed by 1 base and J by 6 bases, 10 bases remained unmatched. The CDR3 DNA reads TGTGCCTGGAGTGCGGGACTACCGAGGAGGGATACGCAGTATTTT. It is translated as CAWSAGLPRRDTQYF.

The chain joins TRBV27 to TRBJ1-2; 8 bases agree with TRBD1. J lost 2 bases, V lost 5 bases, and 4 bases had no gene match. Germline assignment: CDR1 MNHEY and CDR2 SMNVEV (reference sequence). The CDR3 contains 14 residues. CDR3 residues: CASSPGQENYGYTF. CDR3 in DNA: TGTGCCAGCAGTCCGGGACAGGAAAACTATGGCTACACCTTC.

Turning to this clone: Other DNA variants within this sample encode the same CDR3. V and J are TRBV6-5 and TRBJ2-7, with 7 bases matching TRBD1. The CDR3 is made up of 14 amino acids. Trimming took 0 bases from V and 7 from J; bases not matched to a gene: 6. Germline assignment: CDR1 MNHEY and CDR2 SVGAGI. The chain's CDR3 is CASSYSLADREQYF. CDR3 DNA sequence: TGTGCCAGCAGTTACTCGCTGGCGGACAGGGAGCAGTACTTC.

CDR3 DNA sequence: TGTGCCAGTAGTATAGATCTAGCGGGGGGCACAGATACGCAGTATTTT. It is translated as CASSIDLAGGTDTQYF. This sequence joins TRBV19 and TRBJ2-3; 10 bases agree with TRBD2. The CDR3 runs to 16 residues. V lost 0 bases, J lost 1 base, and 1 base stayed unmatched. Germline V gives CDR1 LNHDA, CDR2 SQIVND (reference sequence).

The chain employs TRBV19 and TRBJ2-7; 12 bases match TRBD1. Germline lookup yields CDR1 LNHDA and CDR2 SQIVND (reference sequence). This CDR3 contains 12 residues. Here the CDR3 reads CAAGTGGSEQYF. In DNA form, the CDR3 reads TGTGCTGCCGGGACAGGGGGCTCCGAGCAGTACTTC.

The chain has TRBV6-6 and TRBJ2-7; no clear D gene. Germline V gene sequence: CDR1 MNHNY, CDR2 SVGAGI (reference sequence). The V end was cut by 4 bases, the J end by 1 base, with 11 bases between. The CDR3 length is 14 residues. The CDR3, as DNA: TGTGCCAGCAGTTCTTGGGGTACTTCCTACGAGCAGTACTTC. As protein: CASSSWGTSYEQYF.

The chain has TRBV4-3 and TRBJ2-7; a possible D gene is TRBD2 (7 bases). CDR3 size: 14 residues. The V gene lost 0 bases and the J gene lost 4 bases, with 10 bases spanning the gap. Looked up from germline, CDR1 is LGHNA and CDR2 is YSLEER. CDR3 amino acids: CASSQDGGRYEQYF. The CDR3 DNA is TGCGCCAGCAGCCAAGACGGGGGGCGGTACGAGCAGTACTTC.

V usage is TRBV23-1 and J usage is TRBJ1-2; D uncertain. TRBV23-1 is identified as an open reading frame with a role that is uncertain. V was cut by 5 bases and J by 0 bases, with 10 bases left in between. This CDR3 is built from 14 residues. The CDR3 sequence is CASSLSSSNYGYTF. Written as DNA, the CDR3 is TGCGCCAGCAGTTTGAGCAGCTCTAACTATGGCTACACCTTC.

This clone has only one observation. This chain joins TRBV5-6 and TRBJ2-7, with a tentative D call TRBD1 (6 bases). This CDR3 has 14 residues. Trimming pared 3 bases from V and 4 bases from J, leaving 14 bases between. In germline, CDR1 is SGHDT, CDR2 YYEEEE. CDR3 nucleotide sequence: TGTGCCAGCAGCTCGAGGATACAGGGTTACGAGCAGTACTTC. It yields the protein CASSSRIQGYEQYF.

V is TRBV5-4 and J is TRBJ2-2; D gene uncertain. V dropped 7 bases and J dropped 0 bases, with 7 bases sitting between them. The CDR3 is made up of 13 amino acids. Per the germline V gene, CDR1 is SGHNT and CDR2 is YYREEE (reference sequence). CDR3 sequence: CASSAPNTGELFF. The CDR3 nucleotides are TGTGCCAGCTCGGCACCGAACACCGGGGAGCTGTTTTTT.

The gene calls are TRBV5-1 and TRBJ1-1, with D perhaps TRBD1 (5 bases). The germline gives CDR1 SGHRS, CDR2 YFSETQ. Trimming took off 4 bases at V and 0 bases at J, with 16 bases between the two ends. The CDR3 contains 16 residues. The CDR3 DNA is TGCGCCAGCAGCGACCTCGGTTGGGGGATGAACACTGAAGCTTTCTTT. Encoded protein: CASSDLGWGMNTEAFF. The full variable domain, completed using reference TRBV5-1 and TRBJ1-1, is KAGVTQTPRYLIKTRGQQVTLSCSPISGHRSVSWYQQTPGQGLQFLFEYFSETQRNKGNFPGRFSGRQFSNSRSEMNVSTLELGDSALYLCASSDLGWGMNTEAFFGQGTRLTVV.

V gene TRBV19 combines with J gene TRBJ2-3, with 11 bases that match TRBD2. CDR1 and CDR2 from the germline V gene are LNHDA and SQIVND (reference sequence). V lost 5 bases and J lost 2; bases outside the gene matches: 6. The CDR3 contains 16 residues. The DNA for the CDR3 is TGTGCCAGTAGTCTAGCGGGGGGCCTTTTCACAGATACGCAGTATTTT. Its translation is CASSLAGGLFTDTQYF.

The chain couples TRBV27 to TRBJ1-2; TRBD1 aligns across 8 bases. Germline loops: CDR1 MNHEY, CDR2 SMNVEV (reference sequence). The CDR3 runs 15 residues. J lost 3 bases, V lost 7 bases, and 10 bases had no gene match. CDR3 sequence: CASIGRGRWDYGYTF. In nucleotides, the CDR3 is TGTGCCAGCATAGGCAGGGGGCGGTGGGACTATGGCTACACCTTC.

The chain combines TRBV19 with TRBJ2-1, with no clear D. This CDR3 region has 14 residues. Looked up from germline, CDR1 is LNHDA and CDR2 is SQIVND (reference sequence). Trimming stripped 5 bases from V and 2 bases from J, with 10 bases between. The CDR3 reads CASSPLPAYNEQFF. The CDR3 region has the DNA TGTGCCAGTAGTCCCCTCCCCGCCTACAATGAGCAGTTCTTC.